Presented here are 27 T cell receptor beta chains from one specimen sequenced in a study of blood T cell repertoires in COVID-19. Here immunoSEQ multiplex PCR was the method, and the copy in TCRdb shows in-frame clones only, minus some. The profile shows 190,000 or so clones, approximately 86% of them singletons. The sequencing input was peripheral blood. These receptors originate from a man aged 35-49 years with active or convalescent COVID-19.

This clone was recorded a few times. The chain is built from TRBV5-6 and TRBJ1-5; maybe TRBD1 (6 bases). The ends were cut back, 4 bases at V and 5 bases at J, with 22 bases in the middle. This CDR3 is built from 17 residues. The germline CDR1 and CDR2 sequences are SGHDT and YYEEEE. CDR3 nucleotides: TGTGCCAGCAGCCTGGCGGCGGGGGCAGCACTCGATCAGCCCCAGCATTTT. As protein: CASSLAAGAALDQPQHF.

The chain joins TRBV7-3 to TRBJ2-7; D is unclear. The germline V and J ends were trimmed by 0 bases and 3 bases, with 6 bases remaining between them. Germline CDR1 is SGHTA and CDR2 is FQGTGA. This CDR3 contains 13 residues. CDR3 coding DNA: TGTGCCAGCAGCTTAACGCCAGGCTACGAGCAGTACTTC. It translates to CASSLTPGYEQYF.

This chain connects TRBV7-9 to TRBJ2-5; TRBD1 agrees at 9 bases. CDR1 is SEHNR and CDR2 is FQNEAQ in the germline V gene (reference sequence). V gave up 1 base and J gave up 4 bases; unmatched junction bases: 4. The CDR3 extends over 15 amino acids. CDR3: CASSLGQGVLETQYF. For the CDR3, the DNA is TGTGCCAGCAGCTTAGGACAGGGGGTCTTAGAGACCCAGTACTTC.

This clone is medium-sized by share. The chain links TRBV7-9 to TRBJ1-6, with TRBD1 as a possible D gene (6 bases). In germline, CDR1 is SEHNR, CDR2 FQNEAQ (reference sequence). This CDR3 spans 12 amino acids. Between the trimmed V and J ends, which lost 8 bases and 6 bases, there was a span of 8 bases. In DNA form, the CDR3 reads TGTGCCAGCGGACAGCTTAATTCACCCCTCCACTTT. Protein: CASGQLNSPLHF.

This clone was recorded a few times. Other DNA sequences in the same sample also yield this CDR3. The V gene is TRBV7-2, the J gene TRBJ1-4; 8 nucleotides agree with TRBD1. V was clipped by 4 bases and J by 0 bases; unmatched bases: 1. The CDR3 has 15 residues. From germline, CDR1 is SGHTA and CDR2 FQGNSA. This CDR3 is CASSSQGATNEKLFF. CDR3 coding DNA: TGTGCCAGCAGCTCACAGGGGGCAACTAATGAAAAACTGTTTTTT.

This clone came up a few times. The sample carries other DNA sequences with the same CDR3. CDR3 region: CASSGGQGAGETQYF. CDR3 DNA: TGTGCCAGCAGCGGAGGACAGGGGGCCGGAGAGACCCAGTACTTC. The chain employs TRBV9 and TRBJ2-5; 11 positions match TRBD1. Per the germline V gene, CDR1 is SGDLS and CDR2 is YYNGEE. This CDR3 has 15 amino acids. V was pared by 3 bases and J by 4 bases, with 5 bases of the junction left unmatched.

The rearrangement links TRBV18 to TRBJ1-5; perhaps TRBD1 as D (6 bases). The CDR3 is 14 residues long. V shed 2 bases and J shed 3 bases, with 8 bases lying between them. Germline lookup yields CDR1 KGHSH and CDR2 LQKENI. As DNA, the CDR3 is TGTGCCAGCTCACCATGGGACAACAATCAGCCCCAGCATTTT. It codes for CASSPWDNNQPQHF. The full variable domain, rest sourced from reference TRBV18 and TRBJ1-5, is NAGVMQNPRHLVRRRGQEARLRCSPMKGHSHVYWYRQLPEEGLKFMVYLQKENIIDESGMPKERFSAEFPKEGPSILRIQQVVRGDSAAYFCASSPWDNNQPQHFGDGTRLSIL.

This clone was seen a few times. The chain links TRBV2 to TRBJ1-5; D is undetermined. The V end lost 3 bases, the J end lost 1 base, and 10 bases lay between the germline ends. Germline V gene sequence: CDR1 SNHLY, CDR2 FYNNEI. CDR3 size: 15 residues. The CDR3 DNA is TGTGCCAGCAGTGATATGGGCTTGAGCAATCAGCCCCAGCATTTT. This translates into CASSDMGLSNQPQHF.

The rearrangement links TRBV25-1 to TRBJ2-7; no firm D call. The CDR3 consists of 12 residues. CDR1 is MGHDK, CDR2 SYGVNS, per germline. Trimming shortened V by 8 bases and J by 0 bases, and 8 bases separated the two germline ends. CDR3 coding DNA: TGTGCCAGCGAGAGAAACTCCTACGAGCAGTACTTC. The encoded protein is CASERNSYEQYF.

The genes are TRBV27 and TRBJ1-2, with a tentative D call TRBD1 (5 bases). Trimming stripped 6 bases from V and 4 bases from J, with 24 bases between. CDR1 is MNHEY, CDR2 SMNVEV, per germline (reference sequence). The CDR3 extends over 17 amino acids. The CDR3 sequence: CASSPLTGGKGIYGYTF. CDR3 sequence (DNA): TGTGCCAGCAGCCCCCTGACGGGGGGGAAGGGAATCTATGGCTACACCTTC.

A remark on this clone: Other DNA sequences of this sample code for an identical CDR3. The V call is TRBV18, the J call TRBJ1-5; D ambiguous. Trimming took off 6 bases at V and 5 bases at J, with 8 bases between the two ends. CDR3 size: 12 residues. Germline-derived CDR1 and CDR2 are KGHSH and LQKENI. CDR3 in amino acids: CASSRGDQPQHF. The DNA of the CDR3 is TGTGCCAGCTCCCGGGGAGATCAGCCCCAGCATTTT.

The rearrangement uses TRBV12-3 or TRBV12-4 and TRBJ1-5; D gene ambiguous. This CDR3 has 13 amino acids. Trimming shortened V by 3 bases and J by 10 bases, and 13 bases separated the two germline ends. In DNA, the CDR3 is TGTGCCAGCAGTTTTGGGGAGTACGACCCCCAGCATTTT. Protein product: CASSFGEYDPQHF.

The chain recombines TRBV7-2 with TRBJ1-6; D might be TRBD1 (5 bases). CDR1 and CDR2 from the germline V gene are SGHTA and FQGNSA. V was pared by 1 base and J by 0 bases, with 13 bases between. The CDR3 has 18 residues. The CDR3 reads CASSLGPGLSSYNSPLHF. The CDR3 DNA reads TGTGCCAGCAGCTTAGGGCCAGGGCTAAGCTCCTATAATTCACCCCTCCACTTT. The full variable domain, completed using reference TRBV7-2 and TRBJ1-6, is GAGVSQSPSNKVTEKGKDVELRCDPISGHTALYWYRQSLGQGLEFLIYFQGNSAPDKSGLPSDRFSAERTGGSVSTLTIQRTQQEDSAVYLCASSLGPGLSSYNSPLHFGNGTRLTVT.

The rearrangement links TRBV7-2 to TRBJ1-5, with TRBD1 matching 8 bases. There are 14 residues in the CDR3. Germline lookup yields CDR1 SGHTA and CDR2 FQGNSA. J was trimmed by 4 bases and V by 5 bases; bases with no gene match: 4. Here the CDR3 reads CASSPDRANQPQHF. The CDR3 DNA sequence: TGTGCCAGCAGCCCGGACAGGGCTAATCAGCCCCAGCATTTT.

V gene TRBV4-3 combines with J gene TRBJ2-1; 11 bases are shared with TRBD2. V lost 1 base, J lost 9 bases, and 5 bases stayed unmatched. The germline gives CDR1 LGHNA, CDR2 YSLEER. CDR3 length: 15 residues. CDR3 nucleotides: TGCGCCAGCAGCCAAGTTAGCGGGGGGGCTATTGAGCAGTTCTTC. Residues: CASSQVSGGAIEQFF.

J is TRBJ2-7 and V is TRBV5-1; 10 positions match TRBD2. V was clipped by 4 bases and J by 4 bases; unmatched bases: 11. Looked up from germline, CDR1 is SGHRS and CDR2 is YFSETQ. This CDR3 is built from 16 residues. The CDR3: CASSVPSGGMGYEQYF. The CDR3 coding sequence is TGCGCCAGCAGCGTGCCTAGCGGGGGAATGGGATACGAGCAGTACTTC.

V and J are TRBV13 and TRBJ2-5, with 8 bases aligning to TRBD2. J gave up 4 bases and V 4 bases, and 5 bases lay outside the gene matches. This CDR3 has 14 amino acids. The V gene's germline CDR1 is PRHDT and CDR2 FYEKMQ (reference sequence). The DNA for the CDR3 is TGTGCCAGCAGCTCTGGGACTAGAGGAGAGACCCAGTACTTC. Residues: CASSSGTRGETQYF.

The chain recombines TRBV10-3 with TRBJ2-7; D is possibly TRBD1 (6 bases). Trimming stripped 6 bases from V and 5 bases from J, with 14 bases between. The CDR3 extends over 13 amino acids. Germline V gives CDR1 ENHRY, CDR2 SYGVKD. CDR3 sequence: CAISPTGGDEQYF. In nucleotides, the CDR3 is TGTGCCATCAGCCCGACAGGTGGGGACGAGCAGTACTTC.

This clone was counted between two and nine times. The gene calls are TRBV27 and TRBJ2-7, with 7 bases lining up with TRBD1. The CDR3 extends over 16 amino acids. Per the germline V gene, CDR1 is MNHEY and CDR2 is SMNVEV (reference sequence). Trimming cost V 3 bases and J 2 bases; bases outside gene matches: 10. The CDR3: CASSFLTGTAPYEQYF. The CDR3 coding sequence is TGTGCCAGCAGTTTTTTAACCGGGACAGCCCCCTACGAGCAGTACTTC.

This chain links TRBV7-8 with TRBJ1-5; 10 bases are shared with TRBD1. The trim removed 3 bases at V and 0 bases at J, leaving 2 bases unmatched. Germline V gives CDR1 SGHVS, CDR2 FQNEAQ. This CDR3 region has 16 residues. The CDR3: CASSFGTGASNQPQHF. The CDR3 DNA is TGTGCCAGCAGCTTTGGGACAGGGGCTAGCAATCAGCCCCAGCATTTT.

The chain links TRBV9 to TRBJ2-7, with D perhaps TRBD1 (6 bases). There are 14 residues in the CDR3. In germline, CDR1 is SGDLS, CDR2 YYNGEE. Trimming cost V 3 bases and J 0 bases, with 10 bases left between them. The CDR3 DNA sequence: TGTGCCAGCAGCGGCCGGGACAACTCCTACGAGCAGTACTTC. Residues: CASSGRDNSYEQYF. Based on the CDR3 plus reference TRBV9 and TRBJ2-7, the full variable domain is DSGVTQTPKHLITATGQRVTLRCSPRSGDLSVYWYQQSLDQGLQFLIQYYNGEERAKGNILERFSAQQFPDLHSELNLSSLELGDSALYFCASSGRDNSYEQYFGPGTRLTVT.

This clone has just one count. The J gene is TRBJ1-1, the V gene TRBV6-1; D might be TRBD1 (6 bases). The V gene's germline CDR1 is MNHNS and CDR2 SASEGT. Trimming removed 3 bases from V and 7 bases from J, with 12 bases in between. There are 13 residues in the CDR3. In nucleotides, the CDR3 is TGTGCCAGCAGTGATTGGGGGCGCCTTGAAGCTTTCTTT. Amino acid sequence: CASSDWGRLEAFF.

The rearrangement links TRBV5-1 to TRBJ2-1; 10 bases are a match to TRBD2. Germline trimming cut 1 base from V and 8 bases from J; bases unmatched to any gene: 9. Germline CDR1 reads SGHRS; CDR2 reads YFSETQ. This CDR3 has 16 amino acids. The CDR3 protein is CASSLFASGGGDEQFF. CDR3 nucleotide sequence: TGCGCCAGCAGCTTGTTTGCTAGCGGGGGAGGCGATGAGCAGTTCTTC.

The table lists this clone with a count of one. The chain recombines TRBV2 with TRBJ1-5; the match to TRBD1 covers 12 bases. The trim removed 4 bases at V and 6 bases at J, leaving 7 bases unmatched. CDR3 length: 16 amino acids. Germline V gene data show CDR1 as SNHLY and CDR2 as FYNNEI. The DNA of the CDR3 is TGTGCCAGCAGTGGGGGGACAGGGGGCAATTTTCAGCCCCAGCATTTT. This sequence encodes CASSGGTGGNFQPQHF.

The V gene is TRBV11-1, the J gene TRBJ1-3; TRBD1 might be the D (6 bases). Looked up from germline, CDR1 is SGHAT and CDR2 is FQDESV (reference sequence). CDR3 length equals 15 residues. Trimming removed 2 bases from V and 2 bases from J, with 10 bases in between. CDR3 region: CASSLYRAPGNTIYF. DNA for the CDR3: TGTGCCAGCAGCTTATACAGGGCTCCTGGAAACACCATATATTTT. The full variable domain, its missing parts supplied by reference TRBV11-1 and TRBJ1-3, is EAEVAQSPRYKITEKSQAVAFWCDPISGHATLYWYRQILGQGPELLVQFQDESVVDDSQLPKDRFSAERLKGVDSTLKIQPAELGDSAMYLCASSLYRAPGNTIYFGEGSWLTVV.

The chain combines TRBV15 with TRBJ1-2, with D possibly matching TRBD1 (6 bases). The CDR3 contains 16 residues. The V gene lost 3 bases and the J gene lost 5 bases, with 19 bases spanning the gap. The germline gives CDR1 LNHNV, CDR2 YYDKDF (reference sequence). The CDR3 reads CATSSPSGVRPYGYTF. The CDR3 nucleotides read TGTGCCACCAGCAGTCCCTCAGGGGTTCGCCCGTATGGCTACACCTTC.

The V and J genes are TRBV12-3 or TRBV12-4 and TRBJ2-7, with a tentative D call TRBD1 (6 bases). V gave up 7 bases and J gave up 1 base, with 8 bases separating them. The CDR3 is made up of 12 amino acids. The CDR3 DNA sequence: TGTGCCAGCACAGGGACATCCTACGAGCAGTACTTC. This encodes CASTGTSYEQYF.